This T cell receptor beta chain was recorded in a study of T cell repertoires in cytomegalovirus infection. Trimming stripped 3 bases from V and 0 bases from J, with 8 bases between. Germline V lookup: CDR1 SGHTA, CDR2 FQGNSA. The CDR3 is made up of 14 amino acids. This clonotype was seen many times. TCRdb re-analysed the reads in MiXCR, keeping a single row per CDR3 protein. The table shows nearly 450,000 distinct CDR3 sequences, with roughly 31% occurring only once. The sample comprised PBMCs. The genes are TRBV7-2 and TRBJ1-1; D gene unclear. This TCR derives from a human donor in good health (CMV status not recorded). Some clones in this sample may be carry-over from other donors' samples. The CDR3 DNA sequence: TGTGCCAGCAGCTTTTCCCACCTGAACACTGAAGCTTTCTTT. This codes for CASSFSHLNTEAFF. Combining the CDR3 with reference TRBV7-2 and TRBJ1-1 gives the whole variable domain GAGVSQSPSNKVTEKGKDVELRCDPISGHTALYWYRQSLGQGLEFLIYFQGNSAPDKSGLPSDRFSAERTGGSVSTLTIQRTQQEDSAVYLCASSFSHLNTEAFFGQGTRLTVV.